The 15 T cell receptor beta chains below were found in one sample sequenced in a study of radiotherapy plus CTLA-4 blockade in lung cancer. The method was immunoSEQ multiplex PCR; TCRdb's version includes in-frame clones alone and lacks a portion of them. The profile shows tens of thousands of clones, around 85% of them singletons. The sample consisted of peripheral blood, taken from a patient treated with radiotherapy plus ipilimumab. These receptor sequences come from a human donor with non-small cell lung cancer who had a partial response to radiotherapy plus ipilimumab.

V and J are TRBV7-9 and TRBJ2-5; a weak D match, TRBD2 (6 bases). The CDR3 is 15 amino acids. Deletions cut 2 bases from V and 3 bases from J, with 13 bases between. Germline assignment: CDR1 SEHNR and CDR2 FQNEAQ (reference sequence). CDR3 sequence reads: CASSLSGEVKETQYF. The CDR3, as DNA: TGTGCCAGCAGCTTATCTGGGGAGGTGAAAGAGACCCAGTACTTC.

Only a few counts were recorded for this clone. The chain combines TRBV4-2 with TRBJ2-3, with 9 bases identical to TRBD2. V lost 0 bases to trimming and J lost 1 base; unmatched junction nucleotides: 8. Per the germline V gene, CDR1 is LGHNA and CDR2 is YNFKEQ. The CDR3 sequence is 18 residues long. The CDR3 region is CASSQDVGGGAGTDTQYF. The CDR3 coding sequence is TGTGCCAGCAGCCAAGATGTTGGCGGGGGGGCCGGCACAGATACGCAGTATTTT.

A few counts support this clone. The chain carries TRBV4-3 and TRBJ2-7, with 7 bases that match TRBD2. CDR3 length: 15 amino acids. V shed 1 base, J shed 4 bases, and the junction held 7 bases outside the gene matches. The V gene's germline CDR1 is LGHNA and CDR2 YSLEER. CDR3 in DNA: TGCGCCAGCAGCCAAGCAACCCTAGCGGTGTACGAGCAGTACTTC. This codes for CASSQATLAVYEQYF.

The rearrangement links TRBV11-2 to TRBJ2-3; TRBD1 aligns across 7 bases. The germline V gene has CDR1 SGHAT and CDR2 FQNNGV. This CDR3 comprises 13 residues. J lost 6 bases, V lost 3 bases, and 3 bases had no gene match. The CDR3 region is CASSFNRGDTQYF. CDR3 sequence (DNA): TGTGCCAGCAGCTTCAACAGGGGCGATACGCAGTATTTT.

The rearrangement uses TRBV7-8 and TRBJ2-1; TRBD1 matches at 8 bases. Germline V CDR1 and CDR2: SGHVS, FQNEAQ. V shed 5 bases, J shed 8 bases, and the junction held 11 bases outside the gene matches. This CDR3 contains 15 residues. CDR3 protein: CASSPRGQVDDEQFF. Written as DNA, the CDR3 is TGTGCCAGCAGCCCAAGGGGACAGGTTGACGATGAGCAGTTCTTC. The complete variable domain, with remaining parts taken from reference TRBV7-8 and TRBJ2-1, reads GAGVSQSPRYKVAKRGQDVALRCDPISGHVSLFWYQQALGQGPEFLTYFQNEAQLDKSGLPSDRFFAERPEGSVSTLKIQRTQQEDSAVYLCASSPRGQVDDEQFFGPGTRLTVL.

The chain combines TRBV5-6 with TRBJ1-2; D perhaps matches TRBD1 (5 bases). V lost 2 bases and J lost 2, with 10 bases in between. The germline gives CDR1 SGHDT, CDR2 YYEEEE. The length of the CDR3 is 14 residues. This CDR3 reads CASSLDAGNYGYTF. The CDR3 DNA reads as TGTGCCAGCAGCTTAGATGCAGGGAACTATGGCTACACCTTC.

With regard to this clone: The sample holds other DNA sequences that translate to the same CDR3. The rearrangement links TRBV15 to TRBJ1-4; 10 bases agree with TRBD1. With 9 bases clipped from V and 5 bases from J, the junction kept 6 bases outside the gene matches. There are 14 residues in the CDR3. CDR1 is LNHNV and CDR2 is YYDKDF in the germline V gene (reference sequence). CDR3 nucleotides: TGTGCCACGAGTCGGGGACAGGGGAATGAAAAACTGTTTTTT. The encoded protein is CATSRGQGNEKLFF.

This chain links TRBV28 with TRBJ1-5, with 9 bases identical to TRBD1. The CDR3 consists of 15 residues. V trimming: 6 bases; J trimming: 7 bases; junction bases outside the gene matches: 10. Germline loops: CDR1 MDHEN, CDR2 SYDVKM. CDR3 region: CASSTGQGGWQPQHF. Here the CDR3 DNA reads TGTGCCAGCAGCACGGGACAGGGAGGTTGGCAGCCCCAGCATTTT. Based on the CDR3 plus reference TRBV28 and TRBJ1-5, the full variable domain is DVKVTQSSRYLVKRTGEKVFLECVQDMDHENMFWYRQDPGLGLRLIYFSYDVKMKEKGDIPEGYSVSREKKERFSLILESASTNQTSMYLCASSTGQGGWQPQHFGDGTRLSIL.

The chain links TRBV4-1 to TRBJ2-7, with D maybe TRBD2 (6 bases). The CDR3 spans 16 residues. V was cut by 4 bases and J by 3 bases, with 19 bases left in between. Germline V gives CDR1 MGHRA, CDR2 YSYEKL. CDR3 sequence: CASSPWDLTGDYEQYF. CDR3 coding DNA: TGCGCCAGCAGCCCATGGGACTTAACGGGGGACTACGAGCAGTACTTC.

This chain's CDR3 is CANGTVSSYEQYF. The CDR3 DNA follows: TGTGCCAATGGGACAGTTTCCTCCTACGAGCAGTACTTC. V usage is TRBV19 and J usage is TRBJ2-7; 7 nucleotides match TRBD1. With V trimmed by 10 bases and J by 0 bases, 6 bases remained unmatched. Germline V gene sequence: CDR1 LNHDA, CDR2 SQIVND (reference sequence). This CDR3 has 13 residues.

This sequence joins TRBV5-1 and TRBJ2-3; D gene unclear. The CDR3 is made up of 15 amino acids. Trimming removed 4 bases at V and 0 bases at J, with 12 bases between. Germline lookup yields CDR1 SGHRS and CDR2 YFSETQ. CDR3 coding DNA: TGCGCCAGCAGCACCATTCCTACTAGCACAGATACGCAGTATTTT. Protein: CASSTIPTSTDTQYF.

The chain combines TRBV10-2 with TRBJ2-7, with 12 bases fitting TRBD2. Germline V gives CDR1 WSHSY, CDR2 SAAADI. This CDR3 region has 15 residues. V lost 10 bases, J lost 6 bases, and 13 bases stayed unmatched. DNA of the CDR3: TGCGCCACCGCGACTAGCGGGGGCCTCGGGGGCGAGCAGTACTTC. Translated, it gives CATATSGGLGGEQYF.

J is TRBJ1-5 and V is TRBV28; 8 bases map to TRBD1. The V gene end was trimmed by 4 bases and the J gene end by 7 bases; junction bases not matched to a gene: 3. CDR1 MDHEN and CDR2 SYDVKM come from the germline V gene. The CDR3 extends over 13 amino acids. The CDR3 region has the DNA TGTGCCAGCAGTTCCGGGACAGGACAGCCCCAGCATTTT. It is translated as CASSSGTGQPQHF. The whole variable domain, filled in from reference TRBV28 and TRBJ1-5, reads DVKVTQSSRYLVKRTGEKVFLECVQDMDHENMFWYRQDPGLGLRLIYFSYDVKMKEKGDIPEGYSVSREKKERFSLILESASTNQTSMYLCASSSGTGQPQHFGDGTRLSIL.

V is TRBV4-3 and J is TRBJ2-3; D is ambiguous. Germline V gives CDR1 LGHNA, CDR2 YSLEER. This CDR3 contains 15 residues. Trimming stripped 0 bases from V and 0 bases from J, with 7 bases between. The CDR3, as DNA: TGCGCCAGCAGCCAAGATCATGTTAGCACAGATACGCAGTATTTT. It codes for CASSQDHVSTDTQYF.

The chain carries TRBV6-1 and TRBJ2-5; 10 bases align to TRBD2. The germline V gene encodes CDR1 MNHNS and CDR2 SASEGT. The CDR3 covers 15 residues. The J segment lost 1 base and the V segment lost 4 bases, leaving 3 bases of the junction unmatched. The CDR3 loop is CASSALAGAQETQYF. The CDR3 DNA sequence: TGTGCCAGCAGTGCCCTAGCGGGGGCCCAAGAGACCCAGTACTTC.